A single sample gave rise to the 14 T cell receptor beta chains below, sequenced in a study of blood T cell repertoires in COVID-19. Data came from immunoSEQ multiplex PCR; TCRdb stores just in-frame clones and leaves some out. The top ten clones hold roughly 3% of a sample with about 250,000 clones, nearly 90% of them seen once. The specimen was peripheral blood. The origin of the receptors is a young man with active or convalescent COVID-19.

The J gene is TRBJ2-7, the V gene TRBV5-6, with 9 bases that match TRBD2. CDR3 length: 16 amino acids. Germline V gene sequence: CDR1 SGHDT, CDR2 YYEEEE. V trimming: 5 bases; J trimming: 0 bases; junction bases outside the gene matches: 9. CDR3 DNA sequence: TGTGCCAGCAGAAGATTTAGCGGGGGCCCCTCCTACGAGCAGTACTTC. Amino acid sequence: CASRRFSGGPSYEQYF.

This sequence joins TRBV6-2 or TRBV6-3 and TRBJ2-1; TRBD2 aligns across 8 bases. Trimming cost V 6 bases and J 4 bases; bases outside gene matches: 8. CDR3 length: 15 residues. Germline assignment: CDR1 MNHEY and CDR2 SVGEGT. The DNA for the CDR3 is TGTGCCAGCAGCCCCAGCGGGAGTGGTTACAATGAGCAGTTCTTC. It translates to CASSPSGSGYNEQFF.

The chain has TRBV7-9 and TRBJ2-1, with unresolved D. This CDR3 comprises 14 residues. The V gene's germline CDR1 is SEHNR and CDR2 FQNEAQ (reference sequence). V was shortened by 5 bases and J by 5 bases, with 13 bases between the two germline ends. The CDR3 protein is CASSPRLVNNEQFF. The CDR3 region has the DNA TGTGCCAGCAGCCCCCGTCTAGTGAACAATGAGCAGTTCTTC.

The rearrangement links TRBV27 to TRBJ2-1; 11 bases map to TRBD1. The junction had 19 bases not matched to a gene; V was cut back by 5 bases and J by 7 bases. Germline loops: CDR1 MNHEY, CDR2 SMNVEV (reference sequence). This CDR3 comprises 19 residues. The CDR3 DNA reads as TGTGCCAGCAGTCTAACAACACCTCGGACAGGGGGCTTAGTAAATGAGCAGTTCTTC. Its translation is CASSLTTPRTGGLVNEQFF.

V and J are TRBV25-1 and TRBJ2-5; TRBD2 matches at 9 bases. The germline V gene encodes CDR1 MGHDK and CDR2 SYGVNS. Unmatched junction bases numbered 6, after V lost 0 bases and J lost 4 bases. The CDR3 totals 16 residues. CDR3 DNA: TGTGCCAGCAGTGAATATCTAGCGGGAAGTGGAGAGACCCAGTACTTC. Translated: CASSEYLAGSGETQYF.

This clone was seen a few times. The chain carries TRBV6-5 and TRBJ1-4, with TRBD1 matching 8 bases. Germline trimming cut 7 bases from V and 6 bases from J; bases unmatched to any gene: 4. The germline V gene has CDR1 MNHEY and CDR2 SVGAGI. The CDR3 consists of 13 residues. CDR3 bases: TGTGCCAGCAAGGACAGGGAGCATGAAAAACTGTTTTTT. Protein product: CASKDREHEKLFF.

CDR3 nucleotides: TGTGCCAGCAGCTTGGTCGGCGGGGAGGTCAATGAGCAGTTCTTC. This encodes CASSLVGGEVNEQFF. This rearrangement joins TRBV5-6 to TRBJ2-1; the D gene is possibly TRBD2 (6 bases). Trimming removed 0 bases from V and 6 bases from J, with 13 bases in between. CDR1 is SGHDT, CDR2 YYEEEE, per germline. The CDR3 runs 15 residues.

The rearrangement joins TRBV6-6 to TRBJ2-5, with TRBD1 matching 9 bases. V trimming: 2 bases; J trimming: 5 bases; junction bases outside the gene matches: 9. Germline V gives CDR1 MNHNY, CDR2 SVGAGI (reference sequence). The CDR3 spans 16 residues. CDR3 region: CASSYPVTGGRETQYF. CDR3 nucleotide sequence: TGTGCCAGCAGTTACCCAGTAACAGGGGGCCGGGAGACCCAGTACTTC.

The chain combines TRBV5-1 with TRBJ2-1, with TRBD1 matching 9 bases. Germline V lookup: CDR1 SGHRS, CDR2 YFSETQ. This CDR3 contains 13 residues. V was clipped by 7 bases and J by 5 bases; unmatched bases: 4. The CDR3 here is CASGTGLDNEQFF. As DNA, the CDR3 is TGCGCCAGCGGGACAGGGTTAGACAATGAGCAGTTCTTC.

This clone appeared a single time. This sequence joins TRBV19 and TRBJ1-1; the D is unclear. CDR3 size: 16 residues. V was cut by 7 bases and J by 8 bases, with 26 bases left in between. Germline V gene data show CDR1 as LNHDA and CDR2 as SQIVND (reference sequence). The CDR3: CASTLSRGTGSAEAFF. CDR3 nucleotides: TGTGCCAGTACCCTATCCCGAGGTACCGGGTCCGCCGAAGCTTTCTTT.

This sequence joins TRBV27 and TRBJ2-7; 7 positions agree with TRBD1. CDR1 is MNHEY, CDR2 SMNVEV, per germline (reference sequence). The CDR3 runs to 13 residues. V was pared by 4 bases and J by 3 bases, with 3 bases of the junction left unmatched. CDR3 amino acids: CASSYRGFYEQYF. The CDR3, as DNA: TGTGCCAGCAGTTACAGGGGCTTCTACGAGCAGTACTTC.

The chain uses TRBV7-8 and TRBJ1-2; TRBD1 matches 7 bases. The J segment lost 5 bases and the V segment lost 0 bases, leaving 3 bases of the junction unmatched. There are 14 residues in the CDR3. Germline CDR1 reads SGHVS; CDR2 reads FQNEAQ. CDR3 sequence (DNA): TGTGCCAGCAGCTTAGCAGGGGGCGCGTATGGCTACACCTTC. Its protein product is CASSLAGGAYGYTF.

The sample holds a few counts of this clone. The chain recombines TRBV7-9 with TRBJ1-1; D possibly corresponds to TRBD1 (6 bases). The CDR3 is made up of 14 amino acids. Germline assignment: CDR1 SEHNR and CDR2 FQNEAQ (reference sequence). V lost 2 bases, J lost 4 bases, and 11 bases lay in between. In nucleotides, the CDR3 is TGTGCCAGCAGCTTATCAGGGGACACCACTGAAGCTTTCTTT. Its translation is CASSLSGDTTEAFF.

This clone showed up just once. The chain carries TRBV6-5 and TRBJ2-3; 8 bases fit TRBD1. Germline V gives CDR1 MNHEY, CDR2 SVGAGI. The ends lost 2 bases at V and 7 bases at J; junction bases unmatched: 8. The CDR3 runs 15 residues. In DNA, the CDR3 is TGTGCCAGCAGTTACCACCTGGACAGGGTTAATACGCAGTATTTT. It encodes CASSYHLDRVNTQYF.